The rows below give T cell receptor beta chains drawn from one sample of a study of CD8+ T cells in alopecia areata. Clones were sequenced by immunoSEQ multiplex PCR, and TCRdb holds only the in-frame ones, with some missing. This sample has some 200,000 clones; 50% to 60% occur once, and the top ten carry 3% to 4%. The sample here was CD4+ T cells sorted from blood, taken at week 4, from a patient treated with tofacitinib. The origin of the receptors is a human donor with alopecia areata. Both conserved end residues are part of each CDR3. Fields, in order: V gene, D gene, J gene, clone size, CDR3 length, CDR3 protein, CDR3 DNA. D genes are given only for firm matches. Only some rows state a clone size, as once, few, many or a class for expanded clones.

TRBV18	TRBD1	TRBJ2-7	once	14	CASSLRDRGYEQYF	TGTGCCAGCTCACTCCGGGACAGGGGGTACGAGCAGTACTTC
TRBV4-2	NA	TRBJ2-5	NA	15	CASSQVNLVQETQYF	TGTGCTAGCAGCCAAGTTAACCTAGTACAAGAGACCCAGTACTTC
TRBV7-9	TRBD2	TRBJ2-5	NA	15	CASSPSWTSGETQYF	TGTGCCAGCAGCCCCTCCTGGACTAGCGGGGAGACCCAGTACTTC
TRBV29-1	NA	TRBJ2-7	few	11	CSVADRDEQYF	TGCAGCGTGGCAGATCGGGACGAGCAGTACTTC
TRBV5-1	TRBD1	TRBJ2-1	few	15	CASSLGQGSYNEQFF	TGCGCCAGCAGCCTGGGACAGGGCTCCTACAATGAGCAGTTCTTC
TRBV30	NA	TRBJ2-2	NA	11	CAWSAAGELFF	TGTGCCTGGAGTGCGGCCGGGGAGCTGTTTTTT
TRBV2	NA	TRBJ1-1	few	12	CASSVGSPEAFF	TGTGCCAGCAGTGTTGGCAGCCCTGAAGCTTTCTTT
TRBV19	NA	TRBJ2-2	NA	13	CASSRQDPGELFF	TGTGCCAGTAGTCGACAGGATCCCGGGGAGCTGTTTTTT
TRBV30	NA	TRBJ1-5	NA	13	CAWSVGPNQPQHF	TGTGCCTGGAGTGTGGGCCCCAATCAGCCCCAGCATTTT
TRBV19	NA	TRBJ2-1	NA	16	CASSPSLAVSYNEQFF	TGTGCCAGTAGTCCCTCACTAGCAGTATCCTACAATGAGCAGTTCTTC
TRBV27	NA	TRBJ1-1	NA	15	CASSLSGAVGTEAFF	TGTGCCAGCAGTTTATCAGGGGCGGTAGGCACTGAAGCTTTCTTT
TRBV5-4	NA	TRBJ1-6	NA	14	CASSLRGANSPLHF	TGTGCCAGCAGCTTGCGGGGAGCTAATTCACCCCTCCACTTT
TRBV7-8	TRBD1	TRBJ1-5	few	20	CASSLSIYQGQYSPNQPQHF	TGTGCCAGCAGCCTTTCTATCTACCAGGGACAGTACTCCCCCAATCAGCCCCAGCATTTT
TRBV23-1	NA	TRBJ2-3	NA	16	CASSQSWQGGTDTQYF	TGCGCCAGCAGTCAATCCTGGCAAGGCGGCACAGATACGCAGTATTTT
TRBV29-1	TRBD2	TRBJ2-1	NA	17	CSVAFAGVTGYPREQFF	TGCAGCGTTGCTTTTGCGGGGGTTACCGGGTATCCGCGCGAGCAGTTCTTC
TRBV18	NA	TRBJ1-1	NA	14	CASSPLSRDTEAFF	TGTGCCAGCTCACCACTATCTAGGGACACTGAAGCTTTCTTT
TRBV19	NA	TRBJ2-7	few	14	CASSTAQGPYEQYF	TGTGCCAGTAGTACCGCACAGGGACCCTACGAGCAGTACTTC
TRBV28	NA	TRBJ2-5	NA	14	CASSTGHPVETQYF	TGTGCCAGCAGCACAGGACACCCGGTGGAGACCCAGTACTTC
TRBV5-4	TRBD2	TRBJ2-5	NA	16	CASSTRLAGDQETQYF	TGTGCCAGCAGCACCAGACTAGCGGGGGACCAAGAGACCCAGTACTTC
TRBV4-2	NA	TRBJ2-2	NA	16	CASSQVGSGGTGELFF	TGTGCCAGCAGCCAAGTGGGTAGCGGCGGCACCGGGGAGCTGTTTTTT
TRBV5-4	TRBD1	TRBJ1-1	NA	14	CASSLAGGQVGAFF	TGTGCCAGCAGCTTGGCAGGGGGTCAGGTTGGAGCTTTCTTT
TRBV14	NA	TRBJ2-5	NA	15	CASSQVGVTQETQYF	TGTGCCAGCAGCCAAGTGGGGGTCACCCAAGAGACCCAGTACTTC
TRBV15	TRBD1	TRBJ2-2	NA	15	CATSSGRGWTGELFF	TGTGCCACCAGCAGTGGCAGGGGGTGGACCGGGGAGCTGTTTTTT
TRBV7-9	TRBD1	TRBJ1-4	few	14	CASSLGQGFEKLFF	TGTGCCAGCAGCCTGGGACAGGGGTTTGAAAAACTGTTTTTT
TRBV7-2	TRBD1	TRBJ2-4	few	16	CASSLMGQGYSNIQYF	TGTGCCAGCAGCTTAATGGGACAGGGGTATTCGAACATTCAGTACTTC
TRBV5-6	NA	TRBJ1-4	NA	12	CASRRRLGELFF	TGTGCCAGCAGGAGGCGCCTGGGAGAACTGTTTTTT
TRBV7-9	TRBD1	TRBJ2-5	NA	13	CASSRQGAETQYF	TGTGCCAGCAGCAGACAGGGAGCAGAGACCCAGTACTTC
TRBV30	NA	TRBJ2-7	NA	11	CAWSGRYEQYF	TGTGCCTGGAGTGGCCGTTACGAGCAGTACTTC
TRBV10-3	NA	TRBJ2-1	few	12	CAISPHGNEQFF	TGTGCCATCAGTCCTCATGGGAATGAGCAGTTCTTC
TRBV29-1	TRBD1	TRBJ2-5	NA	12	CSVRQGLETQYF	TGCAGCGTCCGACAGGGGCTAGAGACCCAGTACTTC
TRBV7-2	NA	TRBJ1-6	NA	14	CASSFLNRQEPLHF	TGTGCCAGCAGCTTCCTTAATAGACAGGAACCCCTCCACTTT
TRBV27	NA	TRBJ2-7	NA	14	CASSRPGANYEQYF	TGTGCCAGCAGCCGTCCGGGGGCAAACTACGAGCAGTACTTC
TRBV27	NA	TRBJ2-3	NA	15	CASSPDNPLVGAQYF	TGTGCCAGCAGTCCAGACAATCCGCTAGTTGGCGCGCAGTATTTT
TRBV27	NA	TRBJ1-5	NA	14	CASSNTRGRQPQHF	TGTGCCAGCAGCAATACGCGAGGGAGGCAGCCCCAGCATTTT
TRBV18	NA	TRBJ1-2	NA	14	CASSPPTANYGYTF	TGTGCCAGCTCACCACCGACAGCTAACTATGGCTACACCTTC
TRBV6-6	NA	TRBJ1-6	NA	16	CASSPDPRLYNSPLHF	TGTGCCAGCAGCCCGGACCCACGACTTTATAATTCACCCCTCCACTTT
TRBV7-2	TRBD1	TRBJ2-6	NA	16	CASSLGQGPGANVLTF	TGTGCCAGCAGCTTAGGACAGGGGCCTGGGGCCAACGTCCTGACTTTC
TRBV7-9	TRBD1	TRBJ2-2	NA	16	CASSLASAQGTGELFF	TGTGCCAGCAGCTTAGCGTCGGCACAGGGGACCGGGGAGCTGTTTTTT
TRBV4-1	NA	TRBJ2-7	NA	13	CASSLSGSYEQYF	TGCGCCAGCAGCCTATCAGGAAGCTACGAGCAGTACTTC
TRBV7-2	NA	TRBJ1-1	few	13	CASSLQGNTEAFF	TGTGCCAGCAGCCTACAGGGGAACACTGAAGCTTTCTTT
TRBV7-7	NA	TRBJ2-1	NA	16	CASSLGGVSSYNEQFF	TGTGCTAGCAGCTTAGGTGGGGTCAGCTCCTACAATGAGCAGTTCTTC
TRBV29-1	NA	TRBJ1-2	NA	12	CSVVVSRSGYTF	TGCAGCGTTGTGGTCTCCCGCAGTGGCTACACCTTC
TRBV30	NA	TRBJ1-2	NA	13	CAWSGVAGYGYTF	TGTGCCTGGAGTGGTGTGGCAGGATATGGCTACACCTTC
TRBV4-2	NA	TRBJ1-4	few	17	CASSQGPLGSTNEKLFF	TGTGCCAGCAGCCAAGGTCCACTCGGCTCAACTAATGAAAAACTGTTTTTT
TRBV30	NA	TRBJ1-4	NA	16	CAWSDRGGGTPGKLFF	TGTGCCTGGAGTGACCGCGGGGGGGGCACCCCAGGAAAACTGTTTTTT
TRBV5-4	NA	TRBJ1-6	few	15	CASSPGPDPNSPLHF	TGTGCCAGCAGCCCTGGTCCGGACCCTAATTCACCCCTCCACTTT
TRBV29-1	NA	TRBJ2-7	NA	13	CSVRDPDRDEQYF	TGCAGCGTGCGGGACCCTGACCGGGACGAGCAGTACTTC
TRBV30	TRBD1	TRBJ1-2	NA	15	CAWSVRPGQGVTYTF	TGTGCCTGGAGTGTACGCCCGGGACAGGGGGTAACCTACACCTTC
TRBV28	NA	TRBJ1-2	few	12	CASSFGTGSYTF	TGTGCCAGCAGTTTTGGAACGGGGAGCTACACCTTC
TRBV29-1	NA	TRBJ1-6	NA	13	CSVEGQDNSPLHF	TGCAGCGTTGAAGGGCAGGATAATTCACCCCTCCACTTT
TRBV30	NA	TRBJ1-5	NA	14	CAWSVSLGNQPQHF	TGTGCCTGGAGTGTATCCTTGGGTAATCAGCCCCAGCATTTT
TRBV4-1	NA	TRBJ2-3	NA	16	CASSQAPTGSTDTQYF	TGCGCCAGCAGCCAAGCTCCTACTGGGAGCACAGATACGCAGTATTTT
TRBV9	TRBD1	TRBJ1-2	NA	15	CASSPTGQGYYGYTF	TGTGCCAGCAGCCCCACGGGACAGGGGTACTATGGCTACACCTTC
TRBV11-2	NA	TRBJ2-1	few	15	CASSFVKLAYNEQFF	TGTGCCAGCAGCTTCGTAAAACTAGCCTACAATGAGCAGTTCTTC
TRBV5-6	NA	TRBJ2-7	NA	11	CASSWVAEQYF	TGTGCCAGCAGCTGGGTGGCCGAGCAGTACTTC
TRBV29-1	TRBD1	TRBJ1-2	NA	13	CSARDSQNYGYTF	TGCAGCGCCCGGGACAGTCAGAACTATGGCTACACCTTC
TRBV30	TRBD1	TRBJ1-1	NA	13	CAWIFQGVTEAFF	TGTGCCTGGATCTTTCAGGGGGTCACTGAAGCTTTCTTT
TRBV4-1	TRBD1	TRBJ1-1	NA	18	CASSTYPGQGTPGTEAFF	TGCGCCAGCAGTACTTACCCGGGACAGGGGACCCCGGGCACTGAAGCTTTCTTT
TRBV4-3	NA	TRBJ2-4	once	13	CASSQAGKNIQYF	TGCGCCAGCAGCCAAGCGGGCAAAAACATTCAGTACTTC
TRBV30	NA	TRBJ2-3	NA	14	CAWSGGRSTDTQYF	TGTGCCTGGTCGGGGGGCAGAAGCACAGATACGCAGTATTTT